This entry lists 30 T cell receptor beta chains sequenced from one sample in a study of chemoradiotherapy in HPV16-positive cancers. Measured with immunoSEQ multiplex PCR; TCRdb has only the in-frame clones, and not every one. The sample lists 6,500 or so clones, 75% to 90% seen once, with roughly 10% in the top ten. The sample consisted of tumor tissue, taken from a patient who underwent chemoradiotherapy. These TCRs come from a human donor with HPV-associated anogenital cancer.

J is TRBJ2-7 and V is TRBV7-2, with TRBD2 matching over 7 bases. The germline gives CDR1 SGHTA, CDR2 FQGNSA. The CDR3 contains 15 residues. V lost 3 bases and J lost 0; bases outside the gene matches: 5. The CDR3 here is CASSLNPSGSYEQYF. In nucleotides, the CDR3 is TGTGCCAGCAGCTTGAACCCTAGCGGCTCCTACGAGCAGTACTTC.

This rearrangement joins TRBV9 to TRBJ1-6; maybe TRBD1 (6 bases). Germline V CDR1 and CDR2: SGDLS, YYNGEE. The length of the CDR3 is 13 residues. V was pared by 2 bases and J by 9 bases, with 9 bases between. The DNA of the CDR3 is TGTGCCAGCAGCGTTACAGGGACTTCACCCCTCCACTTT. Its translation: CASSVTGTSPLHF.

V and J are TRBV6-6 and TRBJ2-7, with 9 bases that match TRBD2. Trimming at V came to 2 bases and at J to 4 bases, leaving 9 bases not matched to a gene. CDR1 and CDR2 from the germline V gene are MNHNY and SVGAGI (reference sequence). The CDR3 has 16 residues. CDR3 in amino acids: CASSYPPRTSVYEQYF. CDR3 sequence (DNA): TGTGCCAGCAGTTACCCCCCCCGGACTAGCGTTTACGAGCAGTACTTC.

The genes are TRBV28 and TRBJ2-3; 8 bases are shared with TRBD1. The CDR3 totals 14 residues. Germline V gene sequence: CDR1 MDHEN, CDR2 SYDVKM. J gave up 6 bases and V 5 bases, and 7 bases lay outside the gene matches. The CDR3: CASSPTGEPDTQYF. The CDR3 coding sequence is TGTGCCAGCAGTCCGACAGGGGAACCGGATACGCAGTATTTT.

The gene calls are TRBV6-5 and TRBJ2-1; D is ambiguous. V lost 0 bases, J lost 10 bases, and 13 bases lay in between. The CDR3 totals 14 residues. Germline V CDR1 and CDR2: MNHEY, SVGAGI. The CDR3 loop reads CASSYSYASGEQFF. In nucleotides, the CDR3 is TGTGCCAGCAGTTACTCCTACGCCTCTGGGGAGCAGTTCTTC.

The V gene is TRBV25-1, the J gene TRBJ2-7; TRBD2 might be the D (5 bases). CDR1 is MGHDK and CDR2 is SYGVNS in the germline V gene. With 1 base removed from V and 4 bases from J, the gap between germline ends came to 8 bases. The CDR3 totals 13 residues. The CDR3 here is CASSEFGGYEQYF. CDR3 bases: TGTGCCAGCAGTGAATTTGGAGGTTACGAGCAGTACTTC.

The chain joins TRBV28 to TRBJ1-2; D not resolved. The CDR3 runs to 15 residues. Germline V CDR1 and CDR2: MDHEN, SYDVKM. V was trimmed by 0 bases and J by 6 bases, leaving 14 bases between them. DNA for the CDR3: TGTGCCAGCAGTTTATGGGCCCGGCCGCGCGATGGCTACACCTTC. Residues: CASSLWARPRDGYTF.

The J gene is TRBJ2-6, the V gene TRBV7-9; D is undetermined. The V end was cut by 3 bases, the J end by 0 bases, with 6 bases between. This CDR3 region has 15 residues. Germline values: CDR1 SEHNR, CDR2 FQNEAQ (reference sequence). The CDR3 loop reads CASSLPISGANVLTF. The CDR3 nucleotides read TGTGCCAGCAGCTTGCCCATCTCTGGGGCCAACGTCCTGACTTTC.

This clone appeared a single time. The chain employs TRBV2 and TRBJ1-2, with unresolved D. The CDR3 contains 12 residues. From germline, CDR1 is SNHLY and CDR2 FYNNEI. V dropped 7 bases and J dropped 4 bases, with 10 bases sitting between them. The chain's CDR3 is CASTGLTYGYTF. In DNA form, the CDR3 reads TGTGCCAGCACGGGCCTTACCTATGGCTACACCTTC.

This chain links TRBV11-2 with TRBJ1-2; D ambiguous. There are 12 residues in the CDR3. Trimming cost V 3 bases and J 6 bases, with 8 bases left between them. Germline CDR1 reads SGHAT; CDR2 reads FQNNGV. This chain's CDR3 is CASSLSGDGYTF. The CDR3 DNA reads as TGTGCCAGCAGCTTGTCCGGGGATGGCTACACCTTC.

The chain is built from TRBV7-9 and TRBJ1-4, with 9 bases matching TRBD1. With 1 base clipped from V and 5 bases from J, the junction kept 2 bases outside the gene matches. CDR1 and CDR2 (germline): SEHNR, FQNEAQ (reference sequence). The CDR3 spans 15 residues. CDR3 protein: CASSLETGGNEKLFF. The CDR3 DNA reads as TGTGCCAGCAGCTTAGAAACAGGGGGCAATGAAAAACTGTTTTTT.

The J gene is TRBJ2-3, the V gene TRBV11-2; unclear D gene. Germline values: CDR1 SGHAT, CDR2 FQNNGV. The germline V and J ends were trimmed by 1 base and 4 bases, with 15 bases remaining between them. This CDR3 is built from 16 residues. The CDR3 is CASSLGGFTSADTQYF. The CDR3 nucleotides are TGTGCCAGCAGCTTAGGCGGCTTCACGTCGGCAGATACGCAGTATTTT.

V gene TRBV19 combines with J gene TRBJ2-1; D not resolved. Germline V CDR1 and CDR2: LNHDA, SQIVND (reference sequence). This CDR3 is built from 11 residues. The V end was cut by 8 bases, the J end by 1 base, with 3 bases between. The CDR3 reads CASASYNEQFF. CDR3 DNA sequence: TGTGCCAGTGCTTCCTACAATGAGCAGTTCTTC.

This chain connects TRBV27 to TRBJ2-3, with D perhaps matching TRBD2 (5 bases). The V end was cut by 1 base, the J end by 4 bases, with 12 bases between. Germline V gives CDR1 MNHEY, CDR2 SMNVEV (reference sequence). The CDR3 sequence is 15 residues long. The CDR3 DNA follows: TGTGCCAGCAGTTTATGGAATTCCGGGGCAGATACGCAGTATTTT. It yields the protein CASSLWNSGADTQYF.

As regards this clone: This sample includes further DNA sequences coding for the same CDR3. This CDR3 is CASSPLGQIDTEAFF. CDR3 coding DNA: TGTGCCAGCAGCCCCCTGGGGCAGATCGACACTGAAGCTTTCTTT. The chain couples TRBV27 to TRBJ1-1, with D possibly TRBD1 on 5 matching bases. V lost 6 bases to trimming and J lost 3 bases, with 17 bases between them. The CDR3 extends over 15 amino acids. Germline assignment: CDR1 MNHEY and CDR2 SMNVEV (reference sequence).

The sample holds a few counts of this clone. J is TRBJ2-1 and V is TRBV2; 10 bases agree with TRBD2. There are 16 residues in the CDR3. With V trimmed by 0 bases and J by 9 bases, 8 bases remained unmatched. CDR1 SNHLY and CDR2 FYNNEI come from the germline V gene. For the CDR3, the DNA is TGTGCCAGCAGTGAAGCGCAACTAGCGGGAAGAGGTGAGCAGTTCTTC. It translates to CASSEAQLAGRGEQFF.

The V gene is TRBV6-4, the J gene TRBJ1-2, with D possibly being TRBD1 (6 bases). The CDR3 runs to 11 residues. Germline-derived CDR1 and CDR2 are MRHNA and SNTAGT. Between the trimmed V and J ends, which lost 9 bases and 8 bases, there was a span of 13 bases. The CDR3, as DNA: TGTGCCAGTCAGAGAGGACAGGGCTACACCTTC. The encoded protein is CASQRGQGYTF.

The CDR3 DNA sequence: TGTGCCAGCAAGTCCAGATGGGGGGGGAACACCGGGGAGCTGTTTTTT. Its translation: CASKSRWGGNTGELFF. The rearrangement uses TRBV27 and TRBJ2-2; 7 nucleotides agree with TRBD2. The trim removed 7 bases at V and 1 base at J, leaving 9 bases unmatched. Per the germline V gene, CDR1 is MNHEY and CDR2 is SMNVEV (reference sequence). This CDR3 is 16 amino acids long.

J is TRBJ1-4 and V is TRBV7-6; D unresolved. The germline V gene has CDR1 SGHVS and CDR2 FNYEAQ. Deletions cut 7 bases from V and 4 bases from J, with 13 bases between. The CDR3 is 14 amino acids. CDR3 in amino acids: CASTVGQYNEKLFF. The CDR3 DNA reads TGTGCCAGCACCGTCGGGCAGTATAATGAAAAACTGTTTTTT.

The V gene is TRBV6-1, the J gene TRBJ1-2; D ambiguous. Germline V lookup: CDR1 MNHNS, CDR2 SASEGT. The V and J ends lost 8 bases and 0 bases respectively, with 13 bases between them. This CDR3 contains 14 residues. CDR3: CASREVGSNYGYTF. In nucleotides, the CDR3 is TGTGCCAGCCGGGAGGTGGGGTCTAACTATGGCTACACCTTC.

The V gene is TRBV28, the J gene TRBJ2-1, with D unresolved. From germline, CDR1 is MDHEN and CDR2 SYDVKM. This CDR3 has 15 amino acids. V was cut by 5 bases and J by 2 bases, with 13 bases left in between. CDR3 nucleotides: TGTGCCAGCAGTACTGGCTCAACGACCTACAATGAGCAGTTCTTC. This codes for CASSTGSTTYNEQFF.

This clone was observed a handful of times. The chain employs TRBV7-6 and TRBJ2-1; TRBD1 is a possible D gene (6 bases). The CDR3 consists of 15 residues. Germline V lookup: CDR1 SGHVS, CDR2 FNYEAQ. The germline V and J ends were trimmed by 4 bases and 0 bases, with 10 bases remaining between them. DNA for the CDR3: TGTGCCAGCAGCTCACAGGGTAACTCCTACAATGAGCAGTTCTTC. Its translation: CASSSQGNSYNEQFF.

A single count supports this clone. The chain combines TRBV9 with TRBJ2-5; 11 bases fit TRBD1. Per germline, CDR1 SGDLS and CDR2 YYNGEE. V shed 7 bases, J shed 5 bases, and the junction held 16 bases outside the gene matches. The CDR3 is 17 residues long. The chain's CDR3 is CASSRTGGAGGEETQYF. Written as DNA, the CDR3 is TGTGCCAGCTCTCGGACAGGGGGCGCGGGTGGGGAGGAGACCCAGTACTTC.

The V call is TRBV2, the J call TRBJ2-1; TRBD2 is a possible D gene (6 bases). The V gene's germline CDR1 is SNHLY and CDR2 FYNNEI. The ends were cut back, 6 bases at V and 9 bases at J, with 9 bases in the middle. This CDR3 spans 11 amino acids. The CDR3, as DNA: TGTGCCAGCAGGGGACTGGGTGAGCAGTTCTTC. Its translation is CASRGLGEQFF.

The chain has TRBV9 and TRBJ2-7; D is unclear. The germline gives CDR1 SGDLS, CDR2 YYNGEE. The CDR3 contains 12 residues. Trimming removed 3 bases at V and 6 bases at J, with 10 bases between. Written as DNA, the CDR3 is TGTGCCAGCAGCGGACTTAGAGGCGAGCAGTACTTC. Its translation: CASSGLRGEQYF.

The V call is TRBV7-8, the J call TRBJ2-7; 9 bases line up with TRBD1. Losses at the gene ends were 5 bases for V and 1 base for J; bases not matched to a gene: 6. CDR1 is SGHVS and CDR2 is FQNEAQ in the germline V gene. The CDR3 runs 15 residues. The CDR3 is CASSHGTGSSYEQYF. CDR3 in DNA: TGTGCCAGCAGCCATGGGACAGGGAGTTCCTACGAGCAGTACTTC.

The chain carries TRBV19 and TRBJ2-7; D perhaps matches TRBD2 (5 bases). Germline lookup yields CDR1 LNHDA and CDR2 SQIVND (reference sequence). Trimming took off 3 bases at V and 3 bases at J, with 9 bases between the two ends. There are 13 residues in the CDR3. The CDR3, as DNA: TGTGCCAGTAGTATTCGGGGAGACTACGAGCAGTACTTC. This sequence encodes CASSIRGDYEQYF.

The chain has TRBV20-1 and TRBJ2-3; D is undetermined. Per germline, CDR1 DFQATT and CDR2 SNEGSKA (reference sequence). The V gene lost 5 bases and the J gene lost 2 bases, with 5 bases spanning the gap. The CDR3 consists of 11 residues. The CDR3 nucleotides are TGCAGTGCTGGGAACACAGATACGCAGTATTTT. Residues: CSAGNTDTQYF.

The rearrangement uses TRBV5-1 and TRBJ2-3; 9 bases line up with TRBD1. The CDR3 consists of 14 residues. Trimming removed 7 bases from V and 6 bases from J; junction bases left unmatched: 9. CDR1 is SGHRS, CDR2 YFSETQ, per germline. The CDR3 bases are TGCGCCAGCCACTTGGGACAGGGAGTGGATACGCAGTATTTT. It specifies CASHLGQGVDTQYF.

This clone was seen only once. The chain recombines TRBV30 with TRBJ1-4; 9 nucleotides match TRBD1. The V gene end was trimmed by 2 bases and the J gene end by 7 bases; junction bases not matched to a gene: 5. Germline CDR1 is GTSNPN and CDR2 is SVGIG (reference sequence). The CDR3 spans 14 residues. CDR3 DNA: TGTGCCTGGAGTCCGGGACAGGGTGTTGAAAAACTGTTTTTT. It specifies CAWSPGQGVEKLFF.